These T cell receptor beta chains were read from a single sample in a study of T cells in Graves' hyperthyroidism and ophthalmopathy. From the multiplex PCR reads, TCRdb called clonotypes with MiXCR, one entry per CDR3 protein. The table includes roughly 380,000 distinct CDR3 sequences, 15% to 20% detected once. The source material was blood. The receptors originated from a woman aged 40 to 50 with Graves' ophthalmopathy. Each CDR3 is given with its conserved first and last residue. Fields, in order: J gene, D gene, clone size, V gene, CDR3 protein, CDR3 DNA. The D gene is left open where the match is weak. The size field is filled for only some rows; it gives once, few, many or a size class.

j_call: TRBJ2-2; d_call: TRBD1; clone_size: many; v_call: TRBV6-1; cdr3_aa: CASRPGGPGELFF; cdr3_nt: TGTGCCAGCAGACCAGGGGGCCCCGGGGAGCTGTTTTTT
j_call: TRBJ2-7; d_call: NA; clone_size: many; v_call: TRBV9; cdr3_aa: CASSNEADTYEQYF; cdr3_nt: TGTGCCAGCAGCAACGAAGCGGACACCTACGAGCAGTACTTC
j_call: TRBJ1-1; d_call: NA; clone_size: many; v_call: TRBV5-1; cdr3_aa: CASRTWGGNTEAFF; cdr3_nt: TGCGCCAGCCGAACTTGGGGCGGGAACACTGAAGCTTTCTTT
j_call: TRBJ2-7; d_call: TRBD2; clone_size: NA; v_call: TRBV11-1; cdr3_aa: CASSLTSGRRYEQYF; cdr3_nt: TGTGCCAGCAGCTTAACTAGCGGGAGGAGGTACGAGCAGTACTTC
j_call: TRBJ1-1; d_call: TRBD1; clone_size: many; v_call: TRBV20-1; cdr3_aa: CSAKDREGAEAFF; cdr3_nt: TGCAGTGCTAAAGACAGGGAAGGCGCTGAAGCTTTCTTT
j_call: TRBJ2-5; d_call: NA; clone_size: many; v_call: TRBV6-5; cdr3_aa: CASSYGGLVETQYF; cdr3_nt: TGTGCCAGCAGTTACGGGGGGCTCGTGGAGACCCAGTACTTC
j_call: TRBJ1-2; d_call: NA; clone_size: many; v_call: TRBV25-1; cdr3_aa: CASSEYHQGGYTF; cdr3_nt: TGTGCCAGCAGTGAATATCATCAGGGTGGCTACACCTTC
j_call: TRBJ2-5; d_call: NA; clone_size: NA; v_call: TRBV7-2; cdr3_aa: CASSLGFGRQETQYF; cdr3_nt: TGTGCCAGCAGCTTAGGGTTCGGCCGCCAAGAGACCCAGTACTTC
j_call: TRBJ2-7; d_call: NA; clone_size: NA; v_call: TRBV28; cdr3_aa: CASSHRPTQGLLYEQYF; cdr3_nt: TGTGCCAGCAGCCACCGCCCCACACAGGGACTACTATACGAGCAGTACTTC
j_call: TRBJ1-6; d_call: TRBD1; clone_size: many; v_call: TRBV20-1; cdr3_aa: CSARDPGTGTQYNSPLHF; cdr3_nt: TGCAGTGCTAGAGACCCCGGGACAGGGACCCAATATAATTCACCCCTCCACTTT
j_call: TRBJ2-7; d_call: NA; clone_size: many; v_call: TRBV12-5; cdr3_aa: CASGSTGPEQYF; cdr3_nt: TGTGCTAGTGGTTCAACAGGGCCCGAGCAGTACTTC
j_call: TRBJ1-1; d_call: TRBD1; clone_size: NA; v_call: TRBV28; cdr3_aa: CASSQGQVNTEAFF; cdr3_nt: TGTGCCAGCAGTCAAGGACAGGTGAACACTGAAGCTTTCTTT
j_call: TRBJ1-2; d_call: NA; clone_size: many; v_call: TRBV11-3; cdr3_aa: CASSLVAGDASYGYTF; cdr3_nt: TGTGCCAGCAGCTTAGTAGCCGGGGACGCCTCCTATGGCTACACCTTC
j_call: TRBJ2-7; d_call: TRBD2; clone_size: many; v_call: TRBV20-1; cdr3_aa: CSASSPSGYEQYF; cdr3_nt: TGCAGTGCTAGTAGTCCTAGCGGCTACGAGCAGTACTTC
j_call: TRBJ1-2; d_call: NA; clone_size: NA; v_call: TRBV27; cdr3_aa: CASSFQGSNYGYTF; cdr3_nt: TGTGCCAGCAGTTTTCAGGGATCCAACTATGGCTACACCTTC
j_call: TRBJ1-1; d_call: NA; clone_size: NA; v_call: TRBV6-5; cdr3_aa: CASSPRQADEAFF; cdr3_nt: TGTGCCAGCAGTCCTCGACAGGCCGATGAAGCTTTCTTT
j_call: TRBJ1-1; d_call: NA; clone_size: many; v_call: TRBV6-1; cdr3_aa: CASSDGQYTEAFF; cdr3_nt: TGTGCCAGCAGTGACGGGCAGTACACTGAAGCTTTCTTT
j_call: TRBJ1-1; d_call: NA; clone_size: many; v_call: TRBV5-1; cdr3_aa: CASNSGAEAFF; cdr3_nt: TGCGCCAGCAATTCGGGGGCTGAAGCTTTCTTT
j_call: TRBJ2-7; d_call: TRBD2; clone_size: many; v_call: TRBV20-1; cdr3_aa: CSAKWRERGYEQYF; cdr3_nt: TGCAGTGCTAAGTGGCGGGAGAGGGGCTACGAGCAGTACTTC
j_call: TRBJ1-2; d_call: TRBD1; clone_size: many; v_call: TRBV9; cdr3_aa: CASSAGGQGHVGYTF; cdr3_nt: TGTGCCAGCAGCGCTGGCGGACAGGGCCACGTTGGCTACACCTTC
j_call: TRBJ1-5; d_call: TRBD1; clone_size: many; v_call: TRBV11-2; cdr3_aa: CASSPLSGTGVGQPQHF; cdr3_nt: TGTGCCAGCAGCCCCCTCTCCGGGACAGGGGTTGGTCAGCCCCAGCATTTT
j_call: TRBJ2-2; d_call: NA; clone_size: many; v_call: TRBV7-9; cdr3_aa: CASLGPPNTGELFF; cdr3_nt: TGTGCCAGCTTAGGCCCCCCGAACACCGGGGAGCTGTTTTTT
j_call: TRBJ1-5; d_call: NA; clone_size: many; v_call: TRBV6-5; cdr3_aa: CASSYFPGSNQPQHF; cdr3_nt: TGTGCCAGCAGTTACTTTCCGGGCAGCAATCAGCCCCAGCATTTT
j_call: TRBJ1-1; d_call: NA; clone_size: many; v_call: TRBV29-1; cdr3_aa: CSVVGGSMNTEAFF; cdr3_nt: TGCAGCGTTGTGGGCGGATCCATGAACACTGAAGCTTTCTTT
j_call: TRBJ2-5; d_call: NA; clone_size: many; v_call: TRBV12-3/TRBV12-4; cdr3_aa: CASSFGAQGETQYF; cdr3_nt: TGTGCCAGCAGTTTTGGGGCCCAGGGGGAGACCCAGTACTTC
j_call: TRBJ1-5; d_call: NA; clone_size: many; v_call: TRBV28; cdr3_aa: CASSPQVEQPQHF; cdr3_nt: TGTGCCAGCAGTCCACAGGTAGAACAGCCCCAGCATTTT
j_call: TRBJ2-2; d_call: NA; clone_size: few; v_call: TRBV29-1; cdr3_aa: CSVGGTYTGELFF; cdr3_nt: TGCAGCGTTGGGGGGACGTACACCGGGGAGCTGTTTTTT
j_call: TRBJ1-3; d_call: NA; clone_size: many; v_call: TRBV12-3/TRBV12-4; cdr3_aa: CASSFSGNTIYF; cdr3_nt: TGTGCCAGCAGTTTTAGTGGAAACACCATATATTTT
j_call: TRBJ2-5; d_call: TRBD2; clone_size: NA; v_call: TRBV29-1; cdr3_aa: CSEGAGGPETQYF; cdr3_nt: TGCAGCGAAGGAGCGGGAGGGCCCGAGACCCAGTACTTC
j_call: TRBJ2-7; d_call: TRBD2; clone_size: many; v_call: TRBV5-5; cdr3_aa: CASSLDRSGLAGGPSSYEQYF; cdr3_nt: TGTGCCAGCAGCTTGGACAGATCGGGACTAGCGGGAGGTCCGTCCTCCTACGAGCAGTACTTC
j_call: TRBJ2-7; d_call: NA; clone_size: NA; v_call: TRBV7-2; cdr3_aa: CASSAGTLPLEQYF; cdr3_nt: TGTGCCAGCAGCGCCGGGACTCTCCCCCTCGAGCAGTACTTC
j_call: TRBJ2-7; d_call: TRBD1; clone_size: many; v_call: TRBV29-1; cdr3_aa: CSVGTGRYEQYF; cdr3_nt: TGCAGCGTCGGGACAGGTCGATACGAGCAGTACTTC
j_call: TRBJ1-5; d_call: TRBD1; clone_size: NA; v_call: TRBV6-2/TRBV6-3; cdr3_aa: CATGTGVLSNQPQHF; cdr3_nt: TGTGCCACCGGGACAGGGGTTCTTAGCAATCAGCCCCAGCATTTT
j_call: TRBJ1-6; d_call: NA; clone_size: many; v_call: TRBV11-2; cdr3_aa: CASSLISLRAYNSPLHF; cdr3_nt: TGTGCTAGCAGCTTAATTAGCCTGCGGGCCTATAATTCACCCCTCCACTTT
j_call: TRBJ2-2; d_call: NA; clone_size: many; v_call: TRBV2; cdr3_aa: CASSISRAGELFF; cdr3_nt: TGTGCCAGCAGCATTTCGAGGGCCGGGGAGCTGTTTTTT
j_call: TRBJ1-5; d_call: NA; clone_size: many; v_call: TRBV29-1; cdr3_aa: CSVGGQSNQPQHF; cdr3_nt: TGCAGCGTTGGCGGACAGAGCAATCAGCCCCAGCATTTT
j_call: TRBJ2-7; d_call: NA; clone_size: NA; v_call: TRBV5-1; cdr3_aa: CASRVQTNYEQYF; cdr3_nt: TGCGCCAGCAGGGTCCAAACTAACTACGAGCAGTACTTC
j_call: TRBJ1-1; d_call: NA; clone_size: NA; v_call: TRBV2; cdr3_aa: CASNPTVNTEAFF; cdr3_nt: TGTGCCAGCAACCCGACGGTGAACACTGAAGCTTTCTTT
j_call: TRBJ1-5; d_call: NA; clone_size: many; v_call: TRBV20-1; cdr3_aa: CSARREYSNQPQHF; cdr3_nt: TGCAGTGCTAGACGCGAATATAGCAATCAGCCCCAGCATTTT
j_call: TRBJ1-1; d_call: NA; clone_size: many; v_call: TRBV6-4; cdr3_aa: CASSVQRNTEAFF; cdr3_nt: TGTGCCAGCAGTGTCCAGAGGAACACTGAAGCTTTCTTT
j_call: TRBJ2-5; d_call: TRBD2; clone_size: many; v_call: TRBV19; cdr3_aa: CASKPTSGSRLSRETQYF; cdr3_nt: TGTGCCAGTAAACCGACTAGCGGGAGTCGGCTATCGAGAGAGACCCAGTACTTC
j_call: TRBJ2-7; d_call: TRBD2; clone_size: many; v_call: TRBV11-2; cdr3_aa: CASSHLGVAGGGEQYF; cdr3_nt: TGTGCCAGCAGCCATCTCGGGGTAGCGGGAGGGGGAGAGCAGTACTTC
j_call: TRBJ1-5; d_call: NA; clone_size: many; v_call: TRBV7-8; cdr3_aa: CASSLGKTRINQPQHF; cdr3_nt: TGTGCCAGCAGCTTAGGTAAAACACGGATCAATCAGCCCCAGCATTTT
j_call: TRBJ1-3; d_call: NA; clone_size: many; v_call: TRBV4-3; cdr3_aa: CASSQDLISGNTIYF; cdr3_nt: TGCGCCAGCAGCCAAGATCTCATCTCTGGAAACACCATATATTTT
j_call: TRBJ2-7; d_call: TRBD2; clone_size: many; v_call: TRBV11-2; cdr3_aa: CASSFLAGGSNEQYF; cdr3_nt: TGTGCCAGCAGCTTCTTAGCGGGAGGATCCAACGAGCAGTACTTC
j_call: TRBJ2-2; d_call: NA; clone_size: many; v_call: TRBV11-3; cdr3_aa: CASSPRRGETGELFF; cdr3_nt: TGTGCCAGCAGCCCTCGAAGGGGGGAAACCGGGGAGCTGTTTTTT
j_call: TRBJ1-2; d_call: NA; clone_size: many; v_call: TRBV20-1; cdr3_aa: CSVLGDGYTF; cdr3_nt: TGCAGCGTACTAGGGGATGGCTACACCTTC
j_call: TRBJ2-7; d_call: NA; clone_size: many; v_call: TRBV5-1; cdr3_aa: CASSLGVFPYYEQYF; cdr3_nt: TGCGCCAGCAGCTTGGGTGTATTTCCCTACTACGAGCAGTACTTC